The clone carrying this T cell receptor beta chain was recorded only once. As yet, its antigen is unknown. Assay used: immunoSEQ multiplex PCR; TCRdb lists only in-frame clones, some missing. The repertoire holds roughly 770,000 clones, with 90% to 98% as singletons. J lost 4 bases, V lost 4 bases, and 6 bases had no gene match. CDR3 length: 15 residues. The germline V gene encodes CDR1 SGDLS and CDR2 YYNGEE. Naive CD8 cells lacked CD45RO and underwent positive selection for CCR7, leaving out terminally differentiated effector memory CD45RA+ cells. Nashville, Tennessee was home to all donors, each a Caucasian adult. These data originate in a study of shared clonotypes between healthy human individuals. Findings of the study overall: Generation probability values for non-shared clonotypes were lower than those for clonotypes shared by all four donors. A handful of donors shared about 4.8% of their naive CD4 clonotypes. Only a few donors were included, so the genetic and exposure-history diversity represented was limited.

The TCR comes from a man aged 25-45 years in good health. Sequenced input: naive CD8+ T cells sorted from blood. The chain recombines TRBV9 with TRBJ2-1; 9 positions agree with TRBD1. CDR3: CASSPDRGGYNEQFF. The DNA of the CDR3 is TGTGCCAGCAGCCCCGACAGGGGGGGGTACAATGAGCAGTTCTTC.